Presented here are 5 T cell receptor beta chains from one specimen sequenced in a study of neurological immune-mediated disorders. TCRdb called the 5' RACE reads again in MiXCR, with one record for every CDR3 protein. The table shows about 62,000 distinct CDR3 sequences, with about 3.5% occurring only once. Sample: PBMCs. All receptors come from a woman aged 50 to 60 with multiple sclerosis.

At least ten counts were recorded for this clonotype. CDR3 nucleotide sequence: TGCAGTGCTACCCCCTTTGGAGGGTTAACCTACGAGCAGTACTTC. It encodes CSATPFGGLTYEQYF. V and J are TRBV20-1 and TRBJ2-7, with D maybe TRBD2 (6 bases). V lost 4 bases and J lost 2, with 18 bases in between. The CDR3 is 15 residues long. CDR1 and CDR2 from the germline V gene are DFQATT and SNEGSKA (reference sequence).

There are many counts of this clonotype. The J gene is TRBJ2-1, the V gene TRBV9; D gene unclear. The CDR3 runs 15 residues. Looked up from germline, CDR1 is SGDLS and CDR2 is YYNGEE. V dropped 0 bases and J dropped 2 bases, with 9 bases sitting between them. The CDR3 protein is CASSVEAITYNEQFF. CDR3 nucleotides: TGTGCCAGCAGCGTAGAAGCGATAACCTACAATGAGCAGTTCTTC. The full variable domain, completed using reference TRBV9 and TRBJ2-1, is DSGVTQTPKHLITATGQRVTLRCSPRSGDLSVYWYQQSLDQGLQFLIQYYNGEERAKGNILERFSAQQFPDLHSELNLSSLELGDSALYFCASSVEAITYNEQFFGPGTRLTVL.

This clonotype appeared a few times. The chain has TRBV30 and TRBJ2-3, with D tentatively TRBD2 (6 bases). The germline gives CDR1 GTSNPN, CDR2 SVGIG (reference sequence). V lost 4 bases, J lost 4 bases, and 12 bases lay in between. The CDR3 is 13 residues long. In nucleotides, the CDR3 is TGTGCCTGGACGGCGGGGCCGGCAGATACGCAGTATTTT. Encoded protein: CAWTAGPADTQYF.

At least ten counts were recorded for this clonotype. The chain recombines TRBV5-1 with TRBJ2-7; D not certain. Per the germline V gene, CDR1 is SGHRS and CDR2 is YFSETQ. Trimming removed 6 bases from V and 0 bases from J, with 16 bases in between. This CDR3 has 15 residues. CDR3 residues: CASKDRTRNSYEQYF. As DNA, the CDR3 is TGCGCCAGCAAGGATAGAACCCGAAACTCCTACGAGCAGTACTTC.

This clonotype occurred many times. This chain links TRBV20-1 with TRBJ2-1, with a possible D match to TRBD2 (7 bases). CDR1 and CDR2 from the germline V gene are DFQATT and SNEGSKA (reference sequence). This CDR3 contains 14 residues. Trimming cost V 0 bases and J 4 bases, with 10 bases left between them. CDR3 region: CSAREGGDYNEQFF. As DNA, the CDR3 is TGCAGTGCTAGAGAAGGGGGGGATTACAATGAGCAGTTCTTC.